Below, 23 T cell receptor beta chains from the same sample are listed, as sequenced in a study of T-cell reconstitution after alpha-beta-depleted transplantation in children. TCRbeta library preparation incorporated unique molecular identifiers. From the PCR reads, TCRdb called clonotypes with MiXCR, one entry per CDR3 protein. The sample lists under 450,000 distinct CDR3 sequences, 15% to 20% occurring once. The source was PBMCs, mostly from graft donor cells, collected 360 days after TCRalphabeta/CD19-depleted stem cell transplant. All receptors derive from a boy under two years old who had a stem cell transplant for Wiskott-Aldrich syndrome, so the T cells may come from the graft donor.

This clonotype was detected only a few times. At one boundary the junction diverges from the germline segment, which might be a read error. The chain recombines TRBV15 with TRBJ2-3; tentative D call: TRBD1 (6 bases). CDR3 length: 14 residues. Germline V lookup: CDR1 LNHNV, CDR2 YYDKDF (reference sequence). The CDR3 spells CATSRLPRTVTQYF. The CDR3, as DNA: TGTGCCACCAGCAGGCTTCCGAGGACAGTTACGCAGTATTTT.

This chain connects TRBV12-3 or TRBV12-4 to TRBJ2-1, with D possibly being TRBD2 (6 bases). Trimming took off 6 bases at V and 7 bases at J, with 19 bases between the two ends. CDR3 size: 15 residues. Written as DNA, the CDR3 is TGTGCCAGCAGCAGACTAGTGGTAATTGATAATGAGCAGTTCTTC. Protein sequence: CASSRLVVIDNEQFF.

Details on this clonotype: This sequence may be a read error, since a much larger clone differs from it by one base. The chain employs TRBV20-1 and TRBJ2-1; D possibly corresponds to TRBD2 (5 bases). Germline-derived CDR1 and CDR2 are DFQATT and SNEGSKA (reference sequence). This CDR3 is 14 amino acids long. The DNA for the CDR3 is TGCACCCTGAAGAGTGGGAGCTCCTACAATGAGCAGTTCTTC. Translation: CTLKSGSSYNEQFF.

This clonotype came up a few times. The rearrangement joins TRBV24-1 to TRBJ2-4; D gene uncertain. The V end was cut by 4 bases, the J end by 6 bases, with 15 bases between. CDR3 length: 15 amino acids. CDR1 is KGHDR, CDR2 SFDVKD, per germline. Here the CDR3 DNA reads TGTGCCACCAGTGACCCTACCCTAGGGTCAAACATTCAGTACTTC. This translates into CATSDPTLGSNIQYF.

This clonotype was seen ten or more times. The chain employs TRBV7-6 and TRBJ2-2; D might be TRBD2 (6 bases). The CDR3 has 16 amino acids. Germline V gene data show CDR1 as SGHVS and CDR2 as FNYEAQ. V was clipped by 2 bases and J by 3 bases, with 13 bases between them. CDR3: CASSLFPSDDTGELFF. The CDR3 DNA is TGTGCCAGCAGCTTATTTCCTAGCGACGACACCGGGGAGCTGTTTTTT.

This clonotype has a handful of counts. In DNA, the CDR3 is TGCGCCAGCAGCTTGGCCGGGGGGCACTACGAGCAGTACTTC. It specifies CASSLAGGHYEQYF. The chain employs TRBV5-1 and TRBJ2-7; tentatively, D is TRBD2 (7 bases). With 0 bases removed from V and 3 bases from J, the gap between germline ends came to 10 bases. Germline CDR1 is SGHRS and CDR2 is YFSETQ. CDR3 size: 14 residues.

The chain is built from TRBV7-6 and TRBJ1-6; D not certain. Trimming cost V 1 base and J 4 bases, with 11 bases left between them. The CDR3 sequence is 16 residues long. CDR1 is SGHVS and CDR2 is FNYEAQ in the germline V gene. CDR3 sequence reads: CASSLDSLGYNSPLHF. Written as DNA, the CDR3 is TGTGCCAGCAGCTTAGACAGCCTCGGATATAATTCACCCCTCCACTTT.

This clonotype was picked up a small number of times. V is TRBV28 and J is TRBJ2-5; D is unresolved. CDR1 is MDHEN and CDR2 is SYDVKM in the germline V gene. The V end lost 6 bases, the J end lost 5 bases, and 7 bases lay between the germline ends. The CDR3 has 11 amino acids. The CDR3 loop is CASRERETQYF. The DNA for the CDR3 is TGTGCCAGCAGAGAGAGGGAGACCCAGTACTTC.

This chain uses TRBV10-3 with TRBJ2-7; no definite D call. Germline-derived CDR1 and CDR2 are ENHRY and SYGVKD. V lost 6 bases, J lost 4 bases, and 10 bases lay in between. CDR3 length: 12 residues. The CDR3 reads CAIRTQFYEQYF. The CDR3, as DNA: TGTGCCATCAGGACACAATTTTACGAGCAGTACTTC.

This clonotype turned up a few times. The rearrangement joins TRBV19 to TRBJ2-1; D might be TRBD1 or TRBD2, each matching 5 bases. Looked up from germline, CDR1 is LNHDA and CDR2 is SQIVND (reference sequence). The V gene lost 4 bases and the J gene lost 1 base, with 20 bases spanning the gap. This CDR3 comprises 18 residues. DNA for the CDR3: TGTGCCAGTAGTACACTAGGGAAGGGGCCTGGATCCTACAATGAGCAGTTCTTC. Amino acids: CASSTLGKGPGSYNEQFF.

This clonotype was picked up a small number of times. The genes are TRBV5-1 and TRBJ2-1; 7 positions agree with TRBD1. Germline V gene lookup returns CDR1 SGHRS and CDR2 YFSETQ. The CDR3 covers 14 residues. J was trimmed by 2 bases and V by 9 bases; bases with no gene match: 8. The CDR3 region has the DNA TGCGCCACCGCGACAGGGATTCCCTACAATGAGCAGTTCTTC. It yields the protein CATATGIPYNEQFF.

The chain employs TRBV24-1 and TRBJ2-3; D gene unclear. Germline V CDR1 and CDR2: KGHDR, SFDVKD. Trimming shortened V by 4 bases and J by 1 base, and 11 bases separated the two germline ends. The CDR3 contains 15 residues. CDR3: CATSDPGRGTDTQYF. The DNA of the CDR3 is TGTGCCACCAGTGACCCTGGACGGGGCACAGATACGCAGTATTTT.

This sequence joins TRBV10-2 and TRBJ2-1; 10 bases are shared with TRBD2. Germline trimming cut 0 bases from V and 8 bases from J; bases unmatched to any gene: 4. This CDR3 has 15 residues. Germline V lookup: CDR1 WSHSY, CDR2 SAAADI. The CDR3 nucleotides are TGCGCCAGCAGTGAGTCGAGCGGGAGGGGGGATGAGCAGTTCTTC. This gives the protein CASSESSGRGDEQFF.

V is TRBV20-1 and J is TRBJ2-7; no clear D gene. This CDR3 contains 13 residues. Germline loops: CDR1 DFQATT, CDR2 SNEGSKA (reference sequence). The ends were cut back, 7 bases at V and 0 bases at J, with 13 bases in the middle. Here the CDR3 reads CSVIGRFSYEQYF. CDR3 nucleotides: TGCAGTGTGATAGGCAGGTTCTCCTACGAGCAGTACTTC.

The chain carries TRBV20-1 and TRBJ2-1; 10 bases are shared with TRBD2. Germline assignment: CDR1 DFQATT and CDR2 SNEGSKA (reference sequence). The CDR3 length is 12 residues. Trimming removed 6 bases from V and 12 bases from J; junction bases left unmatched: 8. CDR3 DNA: TGCAGTGCGCTAGCGGGAGTGGATGGGCAGTTCTTC. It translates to CSALAGVDGQFF.

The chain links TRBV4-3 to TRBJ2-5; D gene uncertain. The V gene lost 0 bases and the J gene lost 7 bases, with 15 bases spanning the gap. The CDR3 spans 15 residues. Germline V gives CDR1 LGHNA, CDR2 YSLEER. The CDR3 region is CASSQDSGSARTQYF. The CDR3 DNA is TGCGCCAGCAGCCAAGATTCTGGTTCCGCGCGGACCCAGTACTTC.

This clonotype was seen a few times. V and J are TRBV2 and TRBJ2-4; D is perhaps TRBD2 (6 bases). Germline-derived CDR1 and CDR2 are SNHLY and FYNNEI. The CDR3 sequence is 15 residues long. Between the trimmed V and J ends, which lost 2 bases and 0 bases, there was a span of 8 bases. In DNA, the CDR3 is TGTGCCAGCAGTGAATTGGGACTAGCCAAAAACATTCAGTACTTC. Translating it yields CASSELGLAKNIQYF.

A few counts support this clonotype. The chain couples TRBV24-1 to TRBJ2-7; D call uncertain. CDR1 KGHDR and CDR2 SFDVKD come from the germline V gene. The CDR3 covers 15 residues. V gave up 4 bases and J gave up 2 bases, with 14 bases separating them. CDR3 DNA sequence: TGTGCCACCAGTGACCCCAAGGACGGTACCTACGAGCAGTACTTC. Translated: CATSDPKDGTYEQYF.

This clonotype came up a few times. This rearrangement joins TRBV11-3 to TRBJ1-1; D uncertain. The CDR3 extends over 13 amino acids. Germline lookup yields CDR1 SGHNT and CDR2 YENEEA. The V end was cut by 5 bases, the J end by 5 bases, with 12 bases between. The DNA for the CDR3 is TGTGCCAGCAGCCCCAGATCTGGAACTGAAGCTTTCTTT. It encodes CASSPRSGTEAFF.

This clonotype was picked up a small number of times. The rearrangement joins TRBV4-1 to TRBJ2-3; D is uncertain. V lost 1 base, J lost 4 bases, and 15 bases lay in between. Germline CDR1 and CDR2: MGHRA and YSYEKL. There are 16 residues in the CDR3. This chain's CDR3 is CASSQVWVRVADTQYF. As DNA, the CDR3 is TGCGCCAGCAGCCAAGTTTGGGTTAGAGTGGCAGATACGCAGTATTTT.

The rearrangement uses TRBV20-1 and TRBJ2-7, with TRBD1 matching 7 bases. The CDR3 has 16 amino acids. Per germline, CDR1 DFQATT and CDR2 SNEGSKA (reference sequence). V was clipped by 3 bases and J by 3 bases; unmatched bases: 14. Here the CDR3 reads CSASAPDRAPVYEQYF. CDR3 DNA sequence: TGCAGTGCTAGCGCCCCCGACAGGGCACCCGTCTACGAGCAGTACTTC.

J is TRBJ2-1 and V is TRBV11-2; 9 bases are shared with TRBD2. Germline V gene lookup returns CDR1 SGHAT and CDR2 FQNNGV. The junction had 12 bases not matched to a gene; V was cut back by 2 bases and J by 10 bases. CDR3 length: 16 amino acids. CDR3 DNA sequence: TGTGCCAGCAGCTTACGGAGCGGGGGGTCCGGAGGGGAGCAGTTCTTC. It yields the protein CASSLRSGGSGGEQFF.

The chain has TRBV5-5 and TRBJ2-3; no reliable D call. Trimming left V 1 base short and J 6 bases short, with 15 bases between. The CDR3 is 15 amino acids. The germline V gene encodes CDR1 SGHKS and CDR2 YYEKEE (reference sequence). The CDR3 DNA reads TGTGCCAGCAGCTTGACGGCCATATTCCGGGATACGCAGTATTTT. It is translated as CASSLTAIFRDTQYF.